A single sample is the source of the 24 T cell receptor beta chains below, sequenced in a study of shared clonotypes between healthy human individuals. The table came from immunoSEQ multiplex PCR; TCRdb's copy has only in-frame clones and leaves some out. Of approximately 460,000 clones detected, more than 70% appear once; the ten largest clones hold about 12%. Sample: PBMCs. These receptors were collected from a woman between 40 and 55 years old in good health. Some clones in this sample may be carry-over from other donors' samples.

CDR3 sequence reads: CASSLRTGADSYEQYF. In DNA form, the CDR3 reads TGTGCCAGCAGTTTGCGGACAGGGGCGGACTCCTACGAGCAGTACTTC. J is TRBJ2-7 and V is TRBV5-4; 9 nucleotides line up with TRBD1. The CDR3 loop spans 16 amino acids. Germline V gene sequence: CDR1 SGHNT, CDR2 YYREEE (reference sequence). The ends lost 5 bases at V and 0 bases at J; junction bases unmatched: 9.

DNA for the CDR3: TGTGCCAGCGCACTTCAACGGGATCAGCCCCAGCATTTT. It translates to CASALQRDQPQHF. The chain carries TRBV27 and TRBJ1-5; D gene uncertain. Trimming stripped 8 bases from V and 5 bases from J, with 13 bases between. The CDR3 loop spans 13 amino acids. In germline, CDR1 is MNHEY, CDR2 SMNVEV (reference sequence).

This clone has only one observation. The chain has TRBV7-2 and TRBJ2-2; TRBD2 agrees at 9 bases. Looked up from germline, CDR1 is SGHTA and CDR2 is FQGNSA. This CDR3 spans 15 amino acids. V shed 3 bases and J 6 bases; nucleotides not matched to a gene: 5. Here the CDR3 DNA reads TGTGCCAGCAGCTTTGCTAGCGGGACCCCCGGGGAGCTGTTTTTT. Residues: CASSFASGTPGELFF.

Only one count was recorded for this clone. The chain joins TRBV2 to TRBJ2-3; TRBD2 aligns across 11 bases. Germline values: CDR1 SNHLY, CDR2 FYNNEI. Trimming took 2 bases from V and 3 from J; bases not matched to a gene: 4. This CDR3 has 16 amino acids. CDR3 nucleotides: TGTGCCAGCAGTGAAAAGACTAGCGGGAATACAGATACGCAGTATTTT. Translation gives CASSEKTSGNTDTQYF.

The V call is TRBV18, the J call TRBJ2-3; D perhaps matches TRBD1 (6 bases). The CDR3 totals 15 residues. V lost 2 bases to trimming and J lost 5 bases, with 14 bases between them. Germline values: CDR1 KGHSH, CDR2 LQKENI. The CDR3 nucleotides are TGTGCCAGCTCACCAGGGGGCAGGGAAGGAGATACGCAGTATTTT. Its translation: CASSPGGREGDTQYF. Full variable domain (missing parts from reference TRBV18 and TRBJ2-3): NAGVMQNPRHLVRRRGQEARLRCSPMKGHSHVYWYRQLPEEGLKFMVYLQKENIIDESGMPKERFSAEFPKEGPSILRIQQVVRGDSAAYFCASSPGGREGDTQYFGPGTRLTVL.

Regarding this clone: A much bigger clone sits one base away, suggesting this may be a read error. The chain employs TRBV5-5 and TRBJ2-1; D uncertain. Germline V gene sequence: CDR1 SGHKS, CDR2 YYEKEE (reference sequence). V lost 2 bases to trimming and J lost 6 bases, with 3 bases between them. There are 11 residues in the CDR3. CDR3 sequence reads: CASSFLNEQFF. CDR3 in DNA: TGTGCCAGCAGCTTTCTCAATGAGCAGTTCTTC.

The genes are TRBV27 and TRBJ2-3, with D perhaps being TRBD1 or TRBD2 (5 bases each). The CDR3 contains 17 residues. V was trimmed by 0 bases and J by 1 base, leaving 14 bases between them. Germline V gives CDR1 MNHEY, CDR2 SMNVEV (reference sequence). Here the CDR3 DNA reads TGTGCCAGCAGTTTATCGGGGCCGGGACGGGGCACAGATACGCAGTATTTT. It encodes CASSLSGPGRGTDTQYF.

There are a few counts of this clone. The V gene is TRBV7-8, the J gene TRBJ2-7, with a weak D call TRBD2 (5 bases). Germline loops: CDR1 SGHVS, CDR2 FQNEAQ. This CDR3 is 16 amino acids long. Between the trimmed V and J ends, which lost 5 bases and 0 bases, there was a span of 17 bases. The CDR3 region is CASSPTLSAASYEQYF. CDR3 DNA: TGTGCCAGCAGCCCCACGCTGTCAGCGGCCTCCTACGAGCAGTACTTC.

V is TRBV7-2 and J is TRBJ1-1, with 7 nucleotides matching TRBD1. CDR1 and CDR2 (germline): SGHTA, FQGNSA. CDR3 size: 16 residues. The V and J ends lost 4 bases and 7 bases, in that order; junction bases with no gene match: 15. The CDR3 loop is CASSSGQARGLSEAFF. The CDR3 region has the DNA TGTGCCAGCAGCTCTGGACAGGCCAGGGGGTTAAGTGAAGCTTTCTTT.

J is TRBJ1-5 and V is TRBV2; 10 bases line up with TRBD1. After removal of 2 bases from V and 6 bases from J, the junction contained 4 bases not matched to a gene. This CDR3 has 15 amino acids. Germline CDR1 and CDR2: SNHLY and FYNNEI. CDR3 nucleotides: TGTGCCAGCAGTGAATGGGACAGGGGTCCTCAGCCCCAGCATTTT. Protein sequence: CASSEWDRGPQPQHF. The full variable domain, rest sourced from reference TRBV2 and TRBJ1-5, is EPEVTQTPSHQVTQMGQEVILRCVPISNHLYFYWYRQILGQKVEFLVSFYNNEISEKSEIFDDQFSVERPDGSNFTLKIRSTKLEDSAMYFCASSEWDRGPQPQHFGDGTRLSIL.

CDR3 DNA: TGTGCCAGCAGTGAGTACAGGGGTAGCAATCAGCCCCAGCATTTT. Translation gives CASSEYRGSNQPQHF. This chain connects TRBV2 to TRBJ1-5; TRBD1 agrees at 7 bases. The CDR3 sequence is 15 residues long. Trimming at V came to 3 bases and at J to 0 bases, leaving 2 bases not matched to a gene. Germline CDR1 SNHLY, CDR2 FYNNEI. The full variable domain, in which reference TRBV2 and TRBJ1-5 provide the parts outside the CDR3, is EPEVTQTPSHQVTQMGQEVILRCVPISNHLYFYWYRQILGQKVEFLVSFYNNEISEKSEIFDDQFSVERPDGSNFTLKIRSTKLEDSAMYFCASSEYRGSNQPQHFGDGTRLSIL.

V gene TRBV6-6 combines with J gene TRBJ1-2, with D maybe TRBD1 (5 bases). V was shortened by 5 bases and J by 5 bases, with 12 bases between the two germline ends. This CDR3 is 13 amino acids long. Germline assignment: CDR1 MNHNY and CDR2 SVGAGI (reference sequence). This chain's CDR3 is CASSRGVGYGYTF. The CDR3 DNA reads as TGTGCCAGCAGTCGGGGGGTAGGGTATGGCTACACCTTC.

This sequence joins TRBV20-1 and TRBJ2-3; no clear D gene. Per the germline V gene, CDR1 is DFQATT and CDR2 is SNEGSKA (reference sequence). This CDR3 comprises 11 residues. V lost 7 bases, J lost 2 bases, and 7 bases lay in between. CDR3 region: CSVGSTDTQYF. In nucleotides, the CDR3 is TGCAGTGTGGGGTCCACAGATACGCAGTATTTT.

This rearrangement joins TRBV2 to TRBJ2-7; weak D call: TRBD2 (7 bases). CDR1 is SNHLY and CDR2 is FYNNEI in the germline V gene. The CDR3 is made up of 14 amino acids. Trimming left V 8 bases short and J 3 bases short, with 17 bases between. CDR3: CASGGGPRGYEQYF. CDR3 in DNA: TGTGCCAGCGGGGGGGGCCCTAGGGGCTACGAGCAGTACTTC.

This clone showed up many times. The chain combines TRBV29-1 with TRBJ2-3; 14 nucleotides agree with TRBD2. The V gene end was trimmed by 7 bases and the J gene end by 3 bases; junction bases not matched to a gene: 6. Germline V gene data show CDR1 as SQVTM and CDR2 as ANQGSEA. The CDR3 loop spans 15 amino acids. The DNA of the CDR3 is TGCAGCGGAGAGACTAGCGGGAGGGCAACAGATACGCAGTATTTT. Its translation: CSGETSGRATDTQYF.

The chain couples TRBV7-2 to TRBJ2-1; 11 positions match TRBD2. V dropped 6 bases and J dropped 7; count of bases not matched to a gene: 2. The germline CDR1 and CDR2 sequences are SGHTA and FQGNSA. There are 13 residues in the CDR3. The CDR3 loop reads CASSRTSGNEQFF. CDR3 nucleotide sequence: TGTGCCAGCAGTCGGACTAGCGGGAATGAGCAGTTCTTC.

The rearrangement joins TRBV6-4 to TRBJ2-1; weak D call: TRBD1 (5 bases). Per germline, CDR1 MRHNA and CDR2 SNTAGT. With 5 bases removed from V and 8 bases from J, the gap between germline ends came to 16 bases. This CDR3 spans 14 amino acids. As DNA, the CDR3 is TGTGCCAGCAGTCCCAGAGCGCTCAGGGATGAGCAGTTCTTC. It codes for CASSPRALRDEQFF.

In DNA form, the CDR3 reads TGTGCCAGCAGCCCCTTTAGGAGCGACCAAGAGACCCAGTACTTC. Translation: CASSPFRSDQETQYF. The V and J genes are TRBV27 and TRBJ2-5, with D unclear. V was shortened by 6 bases and J by 0 bases, with 14 bases between the two germline ends. The CDR3 loop spans 15 amino acids. The germline CDR1 and CDR2 sequences are MNHEY and SMNVEV (reference sequence).

As for this clone: It is likely a read error: a sequence one base away is far more abundant. V is TRBV27 and J is TRBJ2-5, with 8 positions matching TRBD1. The trim removed 10 bases at V and 2 bases at J, leaving 9 bases unmatched. CDR3 length equals 14 residues. Germline V lookup: CDR1 MNHEY, CDR2 SMNVEV (reference sequence). Here the CDR3 DNA reads TGTGCCACCGCGACAGGGGCAGCACAAGAGACCCAGTACTTC. Protein sequence: CATATGAAQETQYF.

The chain recombines TRBV28 with TRBJ1-5; D not resolved. Germline loops: CDR1 MDHEN, CDR2 SYDVKM. The CDR3 is 15 residues long. Trimming left V 8 bases short and J 7 bases short, with 21 bases between. The CDR3 spells CASHRGGIESQPQHF. CDR3 DNA sequence: TGTGCCAGCCACCGGGGTGGGATTGAGTCGCAGCCCCAGCATTTT.

This clone was seen more than once but under ten times. The CDR3 spells CAWSVLSQLTVQNTEAFF. CDR3 bases: TGTGCCTGGAGTGTACTGTCTCAACTGACAGTCCAGAACACTGAAGCTTTCTTT. The chain combines TRBV30 with TRBJ1-1; D might be TRBD1 (5 bases). CDR3 length equals 18 residues. CDR1 and CDR2 (germline): GTSNPN, SVGIG (reference sequence). The ends were cut back, 0 bases at V and 1 base at J, with 21 bases in the middle.

The chain couples TRBV10-3 to TRBJ1-2; a weak D match, TRBD1 (6 bases). The V end was cut by 11 bases, the J end by 9 bases, with 16 bases between. This CDR3 contains 11 residues. The V gene's germline CDR1 is ENHRY and CDR2 SYGVKD. CDR3 coding DNA: TGTGCCGTAGGGGGTTCGGCGAGCTACACCTTC. It specifies CAVGGSASYTF.

The J gene is TRBJ1-2, the V gene TRBV6-6; 8 bases align to TRBD1. CDR1 is MNHNY and CDR2 is SVGAGI in the germline V gene (reference sequence). The CDR3 extends over 14 amino acids. After removal of 6 bases from V and 3 bases from J, the junction contained 6 bases not matched to a gene. For the CDR3, the DNA is TGTGCCAGCAGATCGACAGGGGAGGACTATGGCTACACCTTC. Its translation is CASRSTGEDYGYTF.

Turning to this clone: With a much larger clone just one base away, this may be a read error. Distinct nucleotide sequences in the sample also encode this CDR3. CDR3 sequence: CASSPGTVTEAFF. The CDR3 nucleotides are TGTGCCAGCAGCCCCGGGACGGTTACTGAAGCCTTCTTT. This chain joins TRBV7-9 and TRBJ1-1; tentative D call: TRBD1 (5 bases). CDR1 is SEHNR and CDR2 is FQNEAQ in the germline V gene (reference sequence). This CDR3 comprises 13 residues.